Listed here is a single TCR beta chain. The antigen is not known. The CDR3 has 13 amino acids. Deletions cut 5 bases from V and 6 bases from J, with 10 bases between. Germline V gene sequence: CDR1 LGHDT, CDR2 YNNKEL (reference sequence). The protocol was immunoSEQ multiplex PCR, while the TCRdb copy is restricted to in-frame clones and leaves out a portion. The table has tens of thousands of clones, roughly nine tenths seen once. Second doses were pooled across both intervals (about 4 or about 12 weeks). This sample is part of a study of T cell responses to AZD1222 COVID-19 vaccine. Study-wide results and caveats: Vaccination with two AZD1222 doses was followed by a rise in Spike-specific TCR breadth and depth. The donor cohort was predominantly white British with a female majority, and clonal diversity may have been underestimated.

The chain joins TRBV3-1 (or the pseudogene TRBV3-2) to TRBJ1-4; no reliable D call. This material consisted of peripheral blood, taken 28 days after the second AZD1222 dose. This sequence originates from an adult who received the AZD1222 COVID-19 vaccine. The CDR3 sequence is CASSTRHDEKLFF. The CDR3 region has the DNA TGTGCCAGCAGCACCCGACATGATGAAAAACTGTTTTTT.